A selection of T cell receptor beta chains follows, all from one sample in a study of T cells after yellow fever vaccination. TCRdb redid the calling of the 5' RACE reads with MiXCR, one entry per CDR3 protein. The table shows fewer than 150,000 distinct CDR3 sequences, with around 6.7% occurring only once. Sequencing used CD4+ T cells sorted from PBMCs, obtained approximately 40 days after the first yellow fever vaccination. The receptor source for this set is a man younger than 30 who received the YFV17D yellow fever vaccine. CDR3s include the opening cysteine and the closing phenylalanine or tryptophan. The order of the fields is V gene, D gene, clone size, J gene, CDR3 protein, CDR3 DNA. D genes are given only for firm matches. Clone size is shown for a subset of rows, as once, few, many or a class of expanded clone.

v_call: TRBV18; d_call: -; clone_size: many; j_call: TRBJ2-5; cdr3_aa: CASSPERLETQYF; cdr3_nt: TGTGCCAGCTCACCTGAGAGGCTCGAGACCCAGTACTTC
v_call: TRBV5-6; d_call: -; clone_size: -; j_call: TRBJ2-5; cdr3_aa: CASSAGQNQETEYF; cdr3_nt: TGTGCCAGCAGCGCGGGACAGAACCAAGAGACCGAGTACTTC
v_call: TRBV7-3; d_call: TRBD1; clone_size: many; j_call: TRBJ2-1; cdr3_aa: CASSFTKNRGRNEQFF; cdr3_nt: TGTGCCAGCAGCTTTACAAAGAACAGGGGTCGGAATGAGCAGTTCTTC
v_call: TRBV20-1; d_call: -; clone_size: many; j_call: TRBJ2-5; cdr3_aa: CSARVIGIQETQYF; cdr3_nt: TGCAGTGCTAGAGTTATTGGAATCCAAGAGACCCAGTACTTC
v_call: TRBV5-1; d_call: -; clone_size: -; j_call: TRBJ2-5; cdr3_aa: CASSLEGVETQYF; cdr3_nt: TGCGCCAGCAGCTTGGAAGGGGTGGAGACCCAGTACTTC
v_call: TRBV4-2; d_call: -; clone_size: many; j_call: TRBJ2-3; cdr3_aa: CASSPSPDTQYF; cdr3_nt: TGTGCCAGCAGTCCTAGCCCAGATACGCAGTATTTT
v_call: TRBV6-5; d_call: TRBD2; clone_size: many; j_call: TRBJ2-1; cdr3_aa: CASITGGGPHNEQFF; cdr3_nt: TGTGCCAGCATCACGGGGGGGGGGCCCCACAATGAGCAGTTCTTC
v_call: TRBV5-1; d_call: TRBD1; clone_size: many; j_call: TRBJ1-2; cdr3_aa: CASSLDRGQGGYTF; cdr3_nt: TGCGCCAGCAGCTTGGACAGGGGGCAAGGTGGCTACACCTTC
v_call: TRBV6-2/TRBV6-3; d_call: -; clone_size: many; j_call: TRBJ1-1; cdr3_aa: CASSFYPEPRTEAFF; cdr3_nt: TGTGCCAGCAGTTTTTACCCCGAACCTAGGACTGAAGCTTTCTTT
v_call: TRBV4-3; d_call: -; clone_size: many; j_call: TRBJ2-3; cdr3_aa: CASSQDPADTQYF; cdr3_nt: TGCGCCAGCAGCCAAGATCCGGCGGATACGCAGTATTTT
v_call: TRBV7-2; d_call: -; clone_size: many; j_call: TRBJ2-3; cdr3_aa: CASSSTVRGRSTDTQYF; cdr3_nt: TGTGCCAGCAGCTCGACCGTAAGGGGCCGATCCACAGATACGCAGTATTTT
v_call: TRBV4-2; d_call: TRBD1; clone_size: many; j_call: TRBJ2-5; cdr3_aa: CASSQGTGGDQETQYF; cdr3_nt: TGTGCCAGCAGCCAAGGGACAGGGGGTGACCAAGAGACCCAGTACTTC
v_call: TRBV4-2; d_call: -; clone_size: few; j_call: TRBJ2-3; cdr3_aa: CASSRTDSATDTQYF; cdr3_nt: TGTGCCAGCAGCCGTACAGACAGTGCCACAGATACGCAGTATTTT
v_call: TRBV29-1; d_call: TRBD2; clone_size: many; j_call: TRBJ2-3; cdr3_aa: CSVRASGFLDTQYF; cdr3_nt: TGCAGCGTTCGGGCTAGCGGGTTCTTAGATACGCAGTATTTT
v_call: TRBV12-3/TRBV12-4; d_call: -; clone_size: many; j_call: TRBJ1-2; cdr3_aa: CASSLYRVWENGYTF; cdr3_nt: TGTGCCAGCAGTTTATACAGGGTATGGGAGAATGGCTACACCTTC
v_call: TRBV9; d_call: -; clone_size: many; j_call: TRBJ2-1; cdr3_aa: CASSVSTSNEQFF; cdr3_nt: TGTGCCAGCAGCGTATCCACTAGCAATGAGCAGTTCTTC
v_call: TRBV7-2; d_call: -; clone_size: many; j_call: TRBJ1-6; cdr3_aa: CASSQTYGRHNSPLHF; cdr3_nt: TGTGCCAGCAGCCAGACCTACGGGAGGCATAATTCACCCCTCCACTTT
v_call: TRBV5-1; d_call: -; clone_size: many; j_call: TRBJ2-7; cdr3_aa: CASSWRPVSYEQYF; cdr3_nt: TGCGCCAGCAGCTGGAGACCCGTATCCTACGAGCAGTACTTC
v_call: TRBV20-1; d_call: -; clone_size: many; j_call: TRBJ1-1; cdr3_aa: CSARDLWLTEAFF; cdr3_nt: TGCAGTGCTAGAGATCTGTGGCTCACTGAAGCTTTCTTT
v_call: TRBV12-3/TRBV12-4; d_call: TRBD2; clone_size: -; j_call: TRBJ2-3; cdr3_aa: CAISPRLAGGQSTDTQYF; cdr3_nt: TGTGCCATCAGTCCCCGACTAGCGGGGGGGCAGAGCACAGATACGCAGTATTTT
v_call: TRBV5-4; d_call: -; clone_size: many; j_call: TRBJ2-3; cdr3_aa: CASSSDKDHTDTQYF; cdr3_nt: TGTGCCAGCAGCTCGGACAAGGACCACACAGATACGCAGTATTTT
v_call: TRBV4-1; d_call: TRBD2; clone_size: many; j_call: TRBJ2-2; cdr3_aa: CASSQGGLAGGTGELFF; cdr3_nt: TGCGCCAGCAGCCAAGGGGGACTAGCGGGGGGGACCGGGGAGCTGTTTTTT
v_call: TRBV20-1; d_call: TRBD2; clone_size: -; j_call: TRBJ2-2; cdr3_aa: CSAARTSNTGELFF; cdr3_nt: TGCAGTGCCGCCCGGACTAGTAACACCGGGGAGCTGTTTTTT
v_call: TRBV30; d_call: -; clone_size: few; j_call: TRBJ2-3; cdr3_aa: CAWSVAADTQYF; cdr3_nt: TGTGCCTGGAGTGTTGCTGCAGATACGCAGTATTTT
v_call: TRBV7-6; d_call: -; clone_size: many; j_call: TRBJ2-5; cdr3_aa: CASSLQTREYF; cdr3_nt: TGTGCCAGCAGCCTTCAAACCAGAGAGTACTTC
v_call: TRBV5-1; d_call: TRBD1; clone_size: many; j_call: TRBJ1-2; cdr3_aa: CASSHNGQGAGGYTF; cdr3_nt: TGCGCCAGCAGCCACAACGGACAGGGAGCAGGTGGCTACACCTTC
v_call: TRBV5-1; d_call: -; clone_size: many; j_call: TRBJ1-1; cdr3_aa: CASSPWGGNTEAFF; cdr3_nt: TGCGCCAGCAGCCCCTGGGGGGGCAACACTGAAGCTTTCTTT
v_call: TRBV5-1; d_call: -; clone_size: many; j_call: TRBJ2-4; cdr3_aa: CASSSDREGDIQYF; cdr3_nt: TGCGCCAGCAGCTCGGACAGGGAGGGGGACATTCAGTACTTC
v_call: TRBV2; d_call: -; clone_size: few; j_call: TRBJ1-6; cdr3_aa: CASSDHGGAVYNSPLHF; cdr3_nt: TGTGCCAGCAGTGACCACGGGGGCGCAGTTTATAATTCACCCCTCCACTTT
v_call: TRBV5-1; d_call: -; clone_size: many; j_call: TRBJ1-1; cdr3_aa: CASSSDRFKPMNTEAFF; cdr3_nt: TGCGCCAGCAGCTCTGACAGGTTCAAACCCATGAACACTGAAGCTTTCTTT
v_call: TRBV5-1; d_call: TRBD2; clone_size: many; j_call: TRBJ2-3; cdr3_aa: CASTIGTSAGDTQYF; cdr3_nt: TGCGCCAGCACAATCGGGACTAGCGCGGGAGATACGCAGTATTTT
v_call: TRBV5-1; d_call: -; clone_size: many; j_call: TRBJ1-4; cdr3_aa: CASSFMLPEKLFF; cdr3_nt: TGCGCCAGCAGCTTTATGCTACCCGAAAAACTGTTTTTT
v_call: TRBV7-2; d_call: TRBD1; clone_size: few; j_call: TRBJ1-4; cdr3_aa: CASSLGQATTNEKLFF; cdr3_nt: TGTGCCAGCAGCTTGGGACAGGCGACAACTAATGAAAAACTGTTTTTT
v_call: TRBV10-3; d_call: TRBD1; clone_size: many; j_call: TRBJ2-7; cdr3_aa: CAIRVSGQGYEQYF; cdr3_nt: TGTGCCATCAGGGTTTCGGGACAGGGGTACGAGCAGTACTTC
v_call: TRBV12-3/TRBV12-4; d_call: TRBD1; clone_size: -; j_call: TRBJ2-5; cdr3_aa: CASRVVGQGRKTQYF; cdr3_nt: TGTGCCAGCAGAGTTGTAGGACAGGGGAGGAAGACCCAGTACTTC
v_call: TRBV5-1; d_call: -; clone_size: many; j_call: TRBJ1-1; cdr3_aa: CASSLTRGITEAFF; cdr3_nt: TGCGCCAGCAGCTTGACAAGGGGTATAACTGAAGCTTTCTTT
v_call: TRBV5-1; d_call: TRBD2; clone_size: many; j_call: TRBJ2-5; cdr3_aa: CASSSSSGKGETQYF; cdr3_nt: TGCGCCAGCAGCTCATCTAGCGGGAAGGGGGAGACCCAGTACTTC
v_call: TRBV24-1; d_call: -; clone_size: many; j_call: TRBJ1-1; cdr3_aa: CATSDLGPGKAWHTEAFF; cdr3_nt: TGTGCCACCAGTGACCTTGGGCCAGGTAAAGCTTGGCACACTGAAGCTTTCTTT
v_call: TRBV5-1; d_call: TRBD1; clone_size: many; j_call: TRBJ2-2; cdr3_aa: CASTWGPGGGTGELFF; cdr3_nt: TGCGCCAGCACCTGGGGGCCAGGGGGCGGAACCGGGGAGCTGTTTTTT
v_call: TRBV5-1; d_call: TRBD2; clone_size: many; j_call: TRBJ2-1; cdr3_aa: CASSLLAGADNEQFF; cdr3_nt: TGCGCCAGCAGCTTGCTAGCGGGGGCTGACAATGAGCAGTTCTTC
v_call: TRBV5-1; d_call: -; clone_size: many; j_call: TRBJ1-1; cdr3_aa: CASRGVMNTEAFF; cdr3_nt: TGCGCCAGTCGGGGGGTCATGAACACTGAAGCTTTCTTT
v_call: TRBV5-4; d_call: TRBD1; clone_size: few; j_call: TRBJ1-1; cdr3_aa: CASNRQGASMNTEAFF; cdr3_nt: TGTGCCAGCAACCGACAGGGGGCGAGCATGAACACTGAAGCTTTCTTT
v_call: TRBV30; d_call: -; clone_size: many; j_call: TRBJ2-7; cdr3_aa: CAWSNLYEQYF; cdr3_nt: TGTGCCTGGAGTAATCTGTACGAGCAGTACTTC
v_call: TRBV5-1; d_call: TRBD1; clone_size: many; j_call: TRBJ2-7; cdr3_aa: CASSFGTGGREQYF; cdr3_nt: TGCGCCAGCAGCTTCGGGACAGGGGGACGCGAGCAGTACTTC
v_call: TRBV7-2; d_call: TRBD2; clone_size: many; j_call: TRBJ2-1; cdr3_aa: CASSPMWLAGGNEQFF; cdr3_nt: TGTGCCAGCAGCCCTATGTGGCTAGCGGGGGGGAATGAGCAGTTCTTC
v_call: TRBV12-3/TRBV12-4; d_call: -; clone_size: -; j_call: TRBJ2-7; cdr3_aa: CASRPGGGYEQYF; cdr3_nt: TGTGCCAGCAGGCCGGGGGGCGGCTACGAGCAGTACTTC
v_call: TRBV5-5; d_call: -; clone_size: many; j_call: TRBJ1-5; cdr3_aa: CASSLVGDGQPQHF; cdr3_nt: TGTGCCAGCAGCTTGGTGGGGGACGGTCAGCCCCAGCATTTT
v_call: TRBV10-2; d_call: -; clone_size: many; j_call: TRBJ2-5; cdr3_aa: CASSEGSGWGDQETQYF; cdr3_nt: TGCGCCAGCAGTGAGGGGTCCGGATGGGGGGACCAAGAGACCCAGTACTTC
v_call: TRBV11-2; d_call: TRBD2; clone_size: many; j_call: TRBJ2-3; cdr3_aa: CASSLDLLAGGKYF; cdr3_nt: TGTGCCAGCAGCTTAGACCTACTAGCGGGGGGCAAGTATTTT
v_call: TRBV11-2; d_call: TRBD2; clone_size: few; j_call: TRBJ2-3; cdr3_aa: CASSTRYGTSAATDTQYF; cdr3_nt: TGTGCCAGCAGCACCCGATACGGGACTAGCGCTGCCACAGATACGCAGTATTTT
v_call: TRBV20-1; d_call: -; clone_size: -; j_call: TRBJ1-1; cdr3_aa: CSARVGGSNAEAFF; cdr3_nt: TGCAGTGCTAGAGTCGGGGGCTCCAACGCTGAAGCTTTCTTT
v_call: TRBV12-3/TRBV12-4; d_call: -; clone_size: many; j_call: TRBJ2-1; cdr3_aa: CASSWRGMGYNEQFF; cdr3_nt: TGTGCCAGCAGCTGGAGGGGGATGGGGTACAATGAGCAGTTCTTC